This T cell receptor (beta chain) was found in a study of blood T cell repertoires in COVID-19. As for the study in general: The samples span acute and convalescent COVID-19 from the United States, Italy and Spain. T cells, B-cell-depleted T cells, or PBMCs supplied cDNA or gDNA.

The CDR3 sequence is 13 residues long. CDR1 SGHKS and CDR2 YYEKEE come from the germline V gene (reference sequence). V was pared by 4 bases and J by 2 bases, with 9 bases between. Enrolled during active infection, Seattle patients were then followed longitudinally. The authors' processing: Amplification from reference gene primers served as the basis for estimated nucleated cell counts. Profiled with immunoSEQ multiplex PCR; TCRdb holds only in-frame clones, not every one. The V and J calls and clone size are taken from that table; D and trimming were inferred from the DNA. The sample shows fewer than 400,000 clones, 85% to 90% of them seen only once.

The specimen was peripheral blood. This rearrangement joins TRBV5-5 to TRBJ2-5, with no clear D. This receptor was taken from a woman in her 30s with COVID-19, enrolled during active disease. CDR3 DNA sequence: TGTGCCAGCAGCATGGTGACTCAAGAGACCCAGTACTTC. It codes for CASSMVTQETQYF.